This passage covers 27 T cell receptor beta chains from one sample sequenced in a study of shared clonotypes between healthy human individuals. The data were produced by immunoSEQ multiplex PCR, yet TCRdb's version contains in-frame clones alone and is incomplete. This sample carries a few million clones, approximately 90% of them seen once, and the ten largest clones take 0.3% to 0.45%. The sequenced sample was naive CD4+ T cells from PBMCs. Subset defined: CD45RA+ positively selected. The receptor set was obtained from a man aged 18 to 30 in good health. Some clones in this sample may be carry-over from other donors' samples.

The V call is TRBV2, the J call TRBJ2-6, with 8 nucleotides matching TRBD2. The germline gives CDR1 SNHLY, CDR2 FYNNEI. V lost 4 bases to trimming and J lost 3 bases; unmatched junction nucleotides: 2. This CDR3 is built from 15 residues. The CDR3 protein is CASSVSGNGANVLTF. The CDR3 DNA reads TGTGCCAGCAGTGTTAGCGGGAATGGGGCCAACGTCCTGACTTTC. Drawing the rest from reference TRBV2 and TRBJ2-6, the complete variable domain is EPEVTQTPSHQVTQMGQEVILRCVPISNHLYFYWYRQILGQKVEFLVSFYNNEISEKSEIFDDQFSVERPDGSNFTLKIRSTKLEDSAMYFCASSVSGNGANVLTFGAGSRLTVL.

This sequence joins TRBV28 and TRBJ2-7, with D tentatively TRBD2 (6 bases). There are 14 residues in the CDR3. Germline V lookup: CDR1 MDHEN, CDR2 SYDVKM. Between the trimmed V and J ends, which lost 6 bases and 1 base, there was a span of 13 bases. CDR3 loop: CASRDGTLSYEQYF. CDR3 coding DNA: TGTGCCAGCAGGGATGGGACTCTTTCCTACGAGCAGTACTTC.

The J gene is TRBJ1-1, the V gene TRBV28, with D unresolved. Looked up from germline, CDR1 is MDHEN and CDR2 is SYDVKM. This CDR3 is 13 amino acids long. Trimming took off 3 bases at V and 1 base at J, with 6 bases between the two ends. CDR3 residues: CASSLNKNTEAFF. CDR3 sequence (DNA): TGTGCCAGCAGTTTGAACAAGAACACTGAAGCTTTCTTT.

This clone was seen once. The V gene is TRBV6-5, the J gene TRBJ1-5; 7 bases are shared with TRBD1. Germline V gene lookup returns CDR1 MNHEY and CDR2 SVGAGI. The CDR3 spans 14 residues. V trimming: 6 bases; J trimming: 5 bases; junction bases outside the gene matches: 7. This chain's CDR3 is CASSYRGVHQPQHF. The CDR3 DNA follows: TGTGCCAGCAGCTACAGGGGAGTTCATCAGCCCCAGCATTTT.

Written as DNA, the CDR3 is TGTGCCAGTAGTAACCTAGCGGGAGGTGTGTATGAGCAGTTCTTC. It encodes CASSNLAGGVYEQFF. V usage is TRBV19 and J usage is TRBJ2-1; TRBD2 matches at 11 bases. Unmatched junction bases numbered 7, after V lost 4 bases and J lost 8 bases. Germline CDR1 and CDR2: LNHDA and SQIVND (reference sequence). The CDR3 totals 15 residues.

The V and J genes are TRBV28 and TRBJ2-2; D may match TRBD1 or TRBD2 (6 bases each). The CDR3 spans 15 residues. Germline V gives CDR1 MDHEN, CDR2 SYDVKM. Trimming shortened V by 5 bases and J by 7 bases, and 17 bases separated the two germline ends. The CDR3 nucleotides are TGTGCCAGCAGTCTAGGGGGGAGTGGTGGCGGGGAGCTGTTTTTT. It specifies CASSLGGSGGGELFF.

As to this clone: The sample has other DNA sequences that encode this CDR3 too. The chain employs TRBV18 and TRBJ1-5, with D unresolved. The CDR3 totals 13 residues. V was shortened by 1 base and J by 4 bases, with 5 bases between the two germline ends. Germline lookup yields CDR1 KGHSH and CDR2 LQKENI. The CDR3 sequence is CASSPLRNQPQHF. The CDR3 nucleotides are TGTGCCAGCTCACCACTCCGGAATCAGCCCCAGCATTTT.

This clone was seen many times. The chain is built from TRBV4-3 and TRBJ2-1; TRBD2 aligns across 8 bases. After removal of 0 bases from V and 8 bases from J, the junction contained 15 bases not matched to a gene. The CDR3 covers 18 residues. Germline values: CDR1 LGHNA, CDR2 YSLEER. The CDR3 bases are TGCGCCAGCAGCCAAGATTTGAGTGGGGCGGGAGGTCGCTATGAGCAGTTCTTC. Its protein product is CASSQDLSGAGGRYEQFF.

The genes are TRBV7-3 and TRBJ2-3; perhaps D is TRBD1 or TRBD2 (5 bases each). Germline CDR1 SGHTA, CDR2 FQGTGA. Trimming stripped 3 bases from V and 5 bases from J, with 12 bases between. The CDR3 spans 14 residues. The CDR3 DNA is TGTGCCAGCAGCTTGAGTCGGGACGGAGATACGCAGTATTTT. Its protein is CASSLSRDGDTQYF. The entire variable domain, with the rest obtained from reference TRBV7-3 and TRBJ2-3, is as follows: GAGVSQTPSNKVTEKGKYVELRCDPISGHTALYWYRQSLGQGPEFLIYFQGTGAADDSGLPNDRFFAVRPEGSVSTLKIQRTERGDSAVYLCASSLSRDGDTQYFGPGTRLTVL.

The sample holds one count of this clone. V is TRBV7-9 and J is TRBJ2-3; the D call may be TRBD1 or TRBD2 (5 bases each). Between the trimmed V and J ends, which lost 3 bases and 5 bases, there was a span of 18 bases. CDR3 size: 16 residues. Germline V gene data show CDR1 as SEHNR and CDR2 as FQNEAQ (reference sequence). The CDR3 sequence: CASSLPGALVGDTQYF. CDR3 DNA sequence: TGTGCCAGCAGCTTGCCCGGGGCTCTAGTTGGAGATACGCAGTATTTT.

About this clone: The same CDR3 also results from other DNA sequences found in this sample. J is TRBJ2-7 and V is TRBV7-2; 11 bases fit TRBD1. The CDR3 loop spans 15 amino acids. Looked up from germline, CDR1 is SGHTA and CDR2 is FQGNSA. The J segment lost 1 base and the V segment lost 3 bases, leaving 2 bases of the junction unmatched. DNA for the CDR3: TGTGCCAGCAGCTTGGGACAGGGGGGTTCCTACGAGCAGTACTTC. Translation: CASSLGQGGSYEQYF.

The J gene is TRBJ1-1, the V gene TRBV2; D ambiguous. Trimming took 6 bases from V and 4 from J, leaving 18 bases between them. Germline CDR1 is SNHLY and CDR2 is FYNNEI. The CDR3 covers 15 residues. The CDR3 DNA follows: TGTGCCAGCAGCAGCAGCCCCGTTTGGGGCACTGAAGCTTTCTTT. Translating gives CASSSSPVWGTEAFF.

The chain joins TRBV9 to TRBJ1-1; possibly TRBD1 for D (5 bases). Between the trimmed V and J ends, which lost 6 bases and 6 bases, there was a span of 15 bases. The germline V gene encodes CDR1 SGDLS and CDR2 YYNGEE. This CDR3 comprises 13 residues. CDR3 sequence: CASTPWLGAEAFF. DNA of the CDR3: TGTGCCAGCACCCCTTGGCTGGGGGCTGAAGCTTTCTTT.

Turning to this clone: Other DNA sequences within the sample encode an identical CDR3. The rearrangement joins TRBV28 to TRBJ1-2; 7 bases map to TRBD1. Germline CDR1 is MDHEN and CDR2 is SYDVKM. This CDR3 is built from 14 residues. V was pared by 2 bases and J by 4 bases, with 4 bases of the junction left unmatched. The CDR3 loop is CASSLPGQAYGYTF. CDR3 in DNA: TGTGCCAGCAGTTTACCCGGACAGGCCTATGGCTACACCTTC.

The V gene is TRBV7-9, the J gene TRBJ2-3, with 9 bases identical to TRBD2. The germline V gene has CDR1 SEHNR and CDR2 FQNEAQ (reference sequence). The CDR3 totals 14 residues. Trimming removed 7 bases from V and 2 bases from J; junction bases left unmatched: 4. DNA for the CDR3: TGTGCCAGCAATCTAGCGGGAATCACAGATACGCAGTATTTT. Its translation: CASNLAGITDTQYF. Full variable domain (outside the CDR3, taken from reference TRBV7-9 and TRBJ2-3): DTGVSQNPRHKITKRGQNVTFRCDPISEHNRLYWYRQTLGQGPEFLTYFQNEAQLEKSRLLSDRFSAERPKGSFSTLEIQRTEQGDSAMYLCASNLAGITDTQYFGPGTRLTVL.

The chain joins TRBV19 to TRBJ2-7; 7 nucleotides line up with TRBD2. This CDR3 is 16 amino acids long. The V gene end was trimmed by 5 bases and the J gene end by 2 bases; junction bases not matched to a gene: 12. Germline CDR1 and CDR2: LNHDA and SQIVND (reference sequence). CDR3 loop: CASSLSRGGRTYEQYF. DNA for the CDR3: TGTGCCAGTAGTTTATCTCGGGGAGGGAGAACCTACGAGCAGTACTTC.

The chain uses TRBV27 and TRBJ1-1; D gene ambiguous. Germline assignment: CDR1 MNHEY and CDR2 SMNVEV (reference sequence). The CDR3 spans 12 residues. V lost 3 bases to trimming and J lost 7 bases, with 9 bases between them. CDR3 loop: CASSFPSGEAFF. As DNA, the CDR3 is TGTGCCAGCAGTTTCCCCTCTGGTGAAGCTTTCTTT.

This chain uses TRBV28 with TRBJ2-1; 9 nucleotides align to TRBD2. Losses at the gene ends were 7 bases for V and 13 bases for J; bases not matched to a gene: 8. This CDR3 comprises 12 residues. Per germline, CDR1 MDHEN and CDR2 SYDVKM. The CDR3: CASTTSGLPQFF. The CDR3 DNA follows: TGTGCCAGCACCACTAGCGGGCTGCCCCAGTTCTTC.

The genes are TRBV19 and TRBJ1-5; 8 bases map to TRBD1. The CDR3 has 16 residues. Losses at the gene ends were 4 bases for V and 0 bases for J; bases not matched to a gene: 5. Germline assignment: CDR1 LNHDA and CDR2 SQIVND (reference sequence). CDR3 protein: CASSTQGANSNQPQHF. The CDR3 DNA sequence: TGTGCCAGTAGTACCCAGGGGGCGAATAGCAATCAGCCCCAGCATTTT.

V usage is TRBV5-1 and J usage is TRBJ2-1, with TRBD2 matching 9 bases. The CDR3 runs to 18 residues. In germline, CDR1 is SGHRS, CDR2 YFSETQ. V dropped 4 bases and J dropped 2; count of bases not matched to a gene: 13. As DNA, the CDR3 is TGCGCCAGCAGCCTAACAGCGGGAGGTCCCGAAACCTACAATGAGCAGTTCTTC. This gives the protein CASSLTAGGPETYNEQFF.

This clone has just a few counts. The chain is built from TRBV2 and TRBJ1-2, with D possibly being TRBD1 (6 bases). V lost 2 bases and J 6 bases, leaving 13 bases between the germline ends. This CDR3 is built from 14 residues. Germline V gene lookup returns CDR1 SNHLY and CDR2 FYNNEI. The CDR3 nucleotides read TGTGCCAGCAGTGAAATGGGCAGGGGCCATGGCTACACCTTC. It translates to CASSEMGRGHGYTF.

The chain carries TRBV28 and TRBJ1-5; D call uncertain. The CDR3 covers 16 residues. Trimming left V 3 bases short and J 7 bases short, with 19 bases between. The germline V gene has CDR1 MDHEN and CDR2 SYDVKM. The CDR3 sequence: CASSFAGLSQGQPQHF. CDR3 nucleotide sequence: TGTGCCAGCAGTTTCGCAGGACTCAGCCAAGGGCAGCCCCAGCATTTT.

V is TRBV25-1 and J is TRBJ1-3; a weak D match, TRBD1 (5 bases). Trimming pared 6 bases from V and 2 bases from J, leaving 11 bases between. Germline lookup yields CDR1 MGHDK and CDR2 SYGVNS. The CDR3 contains 14 residues. In nucleotides, the CDR3 is TGTGCCAGCAGCAGACCGGGACCTGGAAACACCATATATTTT. This encodes CASSRPGPGNTIYF.

This rearrangement joins TRBV6-1 to TRBJ2-7, with no clear D. Germline-derived CDR1 and CDR2 are MNHNS and SASEGT. The CDR3 is 16 residues long. Trimming shortened V by 1 base and J by 0 bases, and 13 bases separated the two germline ends. Here the CDR3 reads CASSEGANVISYEQYF. The CDR3 bases are TGTGCCAGCAGTGAAGGGGCGAATGTTATCTCCTACGAGCAGTACTTC.

V usage is TRBV5-1 and J usage is TRBJ2-7; D might be TRBD2 (5 bases). This CDR3 spans 14 amino acids. Trimming left V 1 base short and J 6 bases short, with 14 bases between. Germline V gene data show CDR1 as SGHRS and CDR2 as YFSETQ. CDR3 sequence: CASSLRGWTGEQYF. In DNA, the CDR3 is TGCGCCAGCAGCTTGAGAGGGTGGACGGGCGAGCAGTACTTC.

This chain joins TRBV9 and TRBJ2-7; the D is unclear. V lost 0 bases, J lost 4 bases, and 11 bases lay in between. Germline V gene lookup returns CDR1 SGDLS and CDR2 YYNGEE. The CDR3 is 14 residues long. CDR3 bases: TGTGCCAGCAGCGTAGGCCTAGTTTCGTACGAGCAGTACTTC. Encoded protein: CASSVGLVSYEQYF.

The chain is built from TRBV18 and TRBJ2-7, with 8 bases identical to TRBD1. The CDR3 is 14 amino acids. Losses at the gene ends were 3 bases for V and 6 bases for J; bases not matched to a gene: 7. Germline CDR1 reads KGHSH; CDR2 reads LQKENI. CDR3 DNA: TGTGCCAGCTCACCCGACAGGGGTGTGGGCGAGCAGTACTTC. This codes for CASSPDRGVGEQYF.